Listed here are 9 T cell receptor beta chains from one sample, sequenced in a study of patients and donors after allogeneic stem cell transplantation (dated by TCRdb to about 2020). Libraries were constructed by RT-PCR. Sequencing was carried out with a NextSeq 550. TCRdb ran its own pipeline on the public reads, namely fastp trimming at Q25 and MiXCR clone calling, and kept in-frame beta chains. Identical CDR3 proteins give one entry, which carries the most common genes and DNA. Across this sample there are some 880,000 distinct CDR3 sequences, with about a sixth seen only once. The leading ten clones occupy roughly 6% of the sample. Sequenced material: blood, either unsorted or a sorted T cell fraction (not recorded which). The origin of the receptors is a human donor who was either an allogeneic HSCT recipient or a stem cell or donor lymphocyte infusion donor (not recorded which). It is not recorded whose cells these are; they may come from a transplant donor.

In its sample, this clonotype was seen a few times. The rearrangement uses TRBV14 and TRBJ2-3; TRBD1 matches 7 bases. Germline V lookup: CDR1 SGHDN, CDR2 FVKESK. CDR3 length: 17 amino acids. V gave up 0 bases and J gave up 0 bases; unmatched junction bases: 6. The CDR3 DNA reads as TGTGCCAGCAGCCAAGACTGGGACAGTCCTAGCACAGATACGCAGTATTTT. Its translation: CASSQDWDSPSTDTQYF.

This clonotype was seen more than once but under ten times. The chain is built from TRBV6-1 and TRBJ1-3; 7 nucleotides agree with TRBD1. This CDR3 is 15 amino acids long. V lost 10 bases and J lost 0; bases outside the gene matches: 9. Germline V lookup: CDR1 MNHNS, CDR2 SASEGT. Here the CDR3 DNA reads TGTGCCATCACCGGACAGGAGAGCTCTGGAAACACCATATATTTT. It translates to CAITGQESSGNTIYF.

This clonotype was detected many times. This chain connects TRBV29-1 to TRBJ2-2; TRBD1 or TRBD2 may be the D gene (5 bases each). Germline CDR1 and CDR2: SQVTM and ANQGSEA. Trimming pared 8 bases from V and 4 bases from J, leaving 14 bases between. This CDR3 comprises 13 residues. The CDR3 nucleotides are TGCAGCAGCCGGGGCCTGGCCACCGGGGAGCTGTTTTTT. Translation: CSSRGLATGELFF.

The chain links TRBV20-1 to TRBJ1-6; TRBD1 is a possible D gene (5 bases). The CDR3 loop spans 15 amino acids. V gave up 1 base and J gave up 9 bases, with 16 bases separating them. Germline loops: CDR1 DFQATT, CDR2 SNEGSKA (reference sequence). DNA of the CDR3: TGCAGTGCTAGAGGGACCGGGACGGTCAGTTCACCCCTCCACTTT. This gives the protein CSARGTGTVSSPLHF.

The chain employs TRBV25-1 and TRBJ2-1; 10 positions agree with TRBD2. This CDR3 is 18 amino acids long. V lost 1 base, J lost 0 bases, and 6 bases stayed unmatched. Germline V gene data show CDR1 as MGHDK and CDR2 as SYGVNS. CDR3 sequence reads: CASSESVSSGSSYNEQFF. The DNA for the CDR3 is TGTGCCAGCAGTGAATCAGTGTCTAGCGGGAGCTCCTACAATGAGCAGTTCTTC.

This clonotype has a handful of counts. The chain has TRBV7-2 and TRBJ2-3, with 10 bases identical to TRBD2. The V gene's germline CDR1 is SGHTA and CDR2 FQGNSA. The CDR3 length is 17 residues. J lost 2 bases, V lost 5 bases, and 10 bases had no gene match. The CDR3 region is CASSPERGGFNTDTQYF. CDR3 DNA: TGTGCCAGCAGCCCAGAGCGGGGGGGCTTTAACACAGATACGCAGTATTTT.

The chain joins TRBV7-2 to TRBJ2-5; tentative D call: TRBD1 (5 bases). With 2 bases removed from V and 1 base from J, the gap between germline ends came to 8 bases. Germline lookup yields CDR1 SGHTA and CDR2 FQGNSA. The CDR3 extends over 14 amino acids. DNA of the CDR3: TGTGCCAGCAGCTTACAGGGTGGCCAAGAGACCCAGTACTTC. Protein product: CASSLQGGQETQYF.

This chain uses TRBV9 with TRBJ2-6; 11 nucleotides align to TRBD1. J was trimmed by 1 base and V by 4 bases; bases with no gene match: 10. Germline V gene lookup returns CDR1 SGDLS and CDR2 YYNGEE. There are 19 residues in the CDR3. The CDR3 sequence: CASSHRTGTGGSGANVLTF. The CDR3 coding sequence is TGTGCCAGCAGCCACCGAACCGGGACAGGGGGTTCTGGGGCCAACGTCCTGACTTTC.

A few counts support this clonotype. The V call is TRBV2, the J call TRBJ1-1, with 7 bases lining up with TRBD1. Germline V lookup: CDR1 SNHLY, CDR2 FYNNEI. The V gene end was trimmed by 10 bases and the J gene end by 0 bases; junction bases not matched to a gene: 8. The CDR3 extends over 14 amino acids. The CDR3 reads CATFGTVLNTEAFF. The CDR3 DNA reads TGTGCCACCTTCGGGACAGTTTTGAACACTGAAGCTTTCTTT.